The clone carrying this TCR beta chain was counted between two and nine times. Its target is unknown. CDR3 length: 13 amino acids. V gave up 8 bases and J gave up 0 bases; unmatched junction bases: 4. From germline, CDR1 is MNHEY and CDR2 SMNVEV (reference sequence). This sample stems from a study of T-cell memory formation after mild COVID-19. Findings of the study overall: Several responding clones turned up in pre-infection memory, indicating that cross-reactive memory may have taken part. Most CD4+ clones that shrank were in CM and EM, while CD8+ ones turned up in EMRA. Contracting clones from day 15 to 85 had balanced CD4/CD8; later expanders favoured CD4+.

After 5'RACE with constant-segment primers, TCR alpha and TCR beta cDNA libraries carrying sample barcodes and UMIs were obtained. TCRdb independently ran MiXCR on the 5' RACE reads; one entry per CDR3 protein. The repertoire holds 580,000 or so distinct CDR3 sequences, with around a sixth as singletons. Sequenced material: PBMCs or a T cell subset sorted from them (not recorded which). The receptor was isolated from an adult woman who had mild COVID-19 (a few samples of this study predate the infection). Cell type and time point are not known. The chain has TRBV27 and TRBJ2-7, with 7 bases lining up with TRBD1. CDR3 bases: TGTGCCAGCGCCAGGGACAGCTCCTACGAGCAGTACTTC. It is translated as CASARDSSYEQYF.